This T cell receptor beta chain emerged from a study of shared clonotypes between healthy human individuals. Study information: The people who gave samples were a couple of women and a few men aged 18 to 49. Study-wide points: Sequencing depth was expected to affect clonotype sharing among donors.

Healthy adults negative for HIV, lacking recent acute infections or vaccinations, served as donors. TCRdb keeps only in-frame clones here, not all; method: immunoSEQ multiplex PCR. The sample holds 450,000 to 500,000 clones, 79% seen once. A note on this clone: Its antigen is unknown.

Germline V CDR1 and CDR2: MDHEN, SYDVKM. The CDR3 sequence is 14 residues long. Unmatched junction bases numbered 6, after V lost 3 bases and J lost 8 bases. The specimen sequenced was PBMCs. This TCR came from a woman aged 40 to 50 in good health. Some clones in this sample may be carry-over from other donors' samples. The J gene is TRBJ1-2, the V gene TRBV28; TRBD1 matches at 10 bases. DNA for the CDR3: TGTGCCAGCAGTTTTCGAGACAGGGGGCAAGGCTACACCTTC. It specifies CASSFRDRGQGYTF.